This TCR beta chain derives from a study of immune characterization of retroperitoneal liposarcoma. MiXCR was run by TCRdb on the PCR reads, yielding one entry per CDR3 protein. Altogether more than 10,000 distinct CDR3 sequences are present, approximately 48% being singletons, with the ten largest covering 9% to 15%. V was pared by 0 bases and J by 4 bases, with 10 bases between. Germline V gives CDR1 MNHEY, CDR2 SMNVEV (reference sequence). CDR3 length: 15 residues. Only a few counts were recorded for this clonotype. This clonotype was obtained from a female donor with retroperitoneal liposarcoma. The genes are TRBV27 and TRBJ2-1; weak D call: TRBD2 (6 bases). The sequencing input was tumor tissue. Written as DNA, the CDR3 is TGTGCCAGCAGTTTATCGGCGCGGGGATACAATGAGCAGTTCTTC. It yields the protein CASSLSARGYNEQFF.